This T cell receptor beta chain was captured by sequencing in a study of T-cell reconstitution after alpha-beta-depleted transplantation in children. During its preparation, the TCRbeta library received unique molecular identifiers. TCRdb used MiXCR to reprocess the PCR reads, holding one entry per CDR3 protein. The table shows 200,000 to 250,000 distinct CDR3 sequences, with 11% occurring only once. A remark on this clonotype: What it recognizes is unknown.

Findings of the study overall: Newly made T cells mostly supplied T-cell counts and diversity one year after transplant. Day-60 TCRbeta diversity that was high in some patients was derived from surviving recipient T cells and thymic progenitors. Reportedly, only several hundred clones from non-depleted graft cells drove alpha-beta T-cell counts at about two months.

Trimming shortened V by 1 base and J by 5 bases, and 11 bases separated the two germline ends. Germline CDR1 is KGHSH and CDR2 is LQKENI. The CDR3 has 15 residues. The sequence was obtained from a child less than two years old with acute myeloid leukemia, due to receive a stem cell transplant. J is TRBJ1-4 and V is TRBV18; D not resolved. The sequencing here drew on PBMCs, taken before TCRalphabeta/CD19-depleted stem cell transplant. DNA for the CDR3: TGTGCCAGCTCACCACATCGGGTCCCGAATGAAAAACTGTTTTTT. Amino acid sequence: CASSPHRVPNEKLFF.